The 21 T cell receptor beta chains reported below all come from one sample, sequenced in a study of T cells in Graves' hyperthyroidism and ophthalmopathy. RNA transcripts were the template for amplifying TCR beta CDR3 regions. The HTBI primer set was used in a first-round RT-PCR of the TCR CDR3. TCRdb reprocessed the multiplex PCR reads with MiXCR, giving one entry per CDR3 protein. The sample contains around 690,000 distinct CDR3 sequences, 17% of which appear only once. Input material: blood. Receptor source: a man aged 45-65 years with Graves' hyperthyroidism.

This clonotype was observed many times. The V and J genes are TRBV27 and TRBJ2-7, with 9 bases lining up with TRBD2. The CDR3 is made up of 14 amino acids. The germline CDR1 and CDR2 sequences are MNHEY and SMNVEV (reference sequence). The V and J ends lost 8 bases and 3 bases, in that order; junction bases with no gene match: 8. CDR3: CASGFSGSLYEQYF. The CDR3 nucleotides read TGTGCCAGCGGCTTTAGCGGGAGCCTCTACGAGCAGTACTTC.

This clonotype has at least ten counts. The CDR3 nucleotides read TGCAGTGCTAGAGACAGGGTTGGGGGGCAGCCCCAGCATTTT. Amino acids: CSARDRVGGQPQHF. J is TRBJ1-5 and V is TRBV20-1; tentative D call: TRBD1 (5 bases). CDR1 DFQATT and CDR2 SNEGSKA come from the germline V gene (reference sequence). V lost 0 bases to trimming and J lost 7 bases, with 13 bases between them. The CDR3 extends over 14 amino acids.

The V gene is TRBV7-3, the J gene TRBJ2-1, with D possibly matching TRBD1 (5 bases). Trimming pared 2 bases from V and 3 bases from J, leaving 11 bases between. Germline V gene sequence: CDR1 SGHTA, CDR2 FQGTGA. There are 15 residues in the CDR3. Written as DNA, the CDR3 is TGTGCCAGCAGCTTAGTCGGACATGGCTACAATGAGCAGTTCTTC. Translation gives CASSLVGHGYNEQFF. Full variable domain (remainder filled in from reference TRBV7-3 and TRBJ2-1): GAGVSQTPSNKVTEKGKYVELRCDPISGHTALYWYRQSLGQGPEFLIYFQGTGAADDSGLPNDRFFAVRPEGSVSTLKIQRTERGDSAVYLCASSLVGHGYNEQFFGPGTRLTVL.

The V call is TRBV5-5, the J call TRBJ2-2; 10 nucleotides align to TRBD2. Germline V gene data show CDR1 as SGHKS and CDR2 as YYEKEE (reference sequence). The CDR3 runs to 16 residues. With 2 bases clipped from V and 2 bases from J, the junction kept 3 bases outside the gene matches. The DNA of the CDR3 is TGTGCCAGCAGCTTACTAGCGGGAAGTAACACCGGGGAGCTGTTTTTT. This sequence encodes CASSLLAGSNTGELFF.

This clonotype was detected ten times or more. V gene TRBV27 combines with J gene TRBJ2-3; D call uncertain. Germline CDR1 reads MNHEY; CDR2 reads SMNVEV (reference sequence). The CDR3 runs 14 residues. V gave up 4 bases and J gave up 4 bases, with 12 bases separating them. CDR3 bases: TGTGCCAGCAGTTGGTCGGGTCCCCCAGATACGCAGTATTTT. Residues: CASSWSGPPDTQYF.

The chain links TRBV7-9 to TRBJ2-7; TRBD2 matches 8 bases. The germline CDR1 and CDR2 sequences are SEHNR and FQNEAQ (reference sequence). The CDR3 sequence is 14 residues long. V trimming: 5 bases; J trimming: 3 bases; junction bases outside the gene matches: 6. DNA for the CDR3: TGTGCCAGCAGCCCGACTAGCGATCACTACGAGCAGTACTTC. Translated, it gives CASSPTSDHYEQYF.

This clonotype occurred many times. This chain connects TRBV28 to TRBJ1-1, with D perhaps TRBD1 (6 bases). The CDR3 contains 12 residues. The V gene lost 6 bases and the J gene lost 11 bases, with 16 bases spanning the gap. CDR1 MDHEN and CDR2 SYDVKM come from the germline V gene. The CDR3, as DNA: TGTGCCAGCAGCCGTACAGGGCAGGCCGCTTTCTTT. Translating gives CASSRTGQAAFF.

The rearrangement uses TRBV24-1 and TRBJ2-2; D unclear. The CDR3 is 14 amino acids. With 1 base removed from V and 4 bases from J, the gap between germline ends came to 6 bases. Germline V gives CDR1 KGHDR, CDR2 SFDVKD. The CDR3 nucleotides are TGTGCCACCAGTGATTTTGAAGCCACCGGGGAGCTGTTTTTT. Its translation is CATSDFEATGELFF.

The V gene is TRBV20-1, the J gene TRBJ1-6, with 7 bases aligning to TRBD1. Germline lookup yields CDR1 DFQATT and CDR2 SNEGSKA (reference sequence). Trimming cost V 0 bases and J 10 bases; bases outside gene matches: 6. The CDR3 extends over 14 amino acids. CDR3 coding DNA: TGCAGTGCTAGAGAGGGCAGGGGGTGGTCACCCCTCCACTTT. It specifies CSAREGRGWSPLHF.

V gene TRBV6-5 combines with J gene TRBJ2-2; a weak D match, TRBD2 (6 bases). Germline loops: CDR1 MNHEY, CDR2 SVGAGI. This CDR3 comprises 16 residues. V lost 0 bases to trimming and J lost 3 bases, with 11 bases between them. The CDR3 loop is CASSYSTGRYTGELFF. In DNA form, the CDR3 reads TGTGCCAGCAGTTACTCGACTGGGAGGTACACCGGGGAGCTGTTTTTT.

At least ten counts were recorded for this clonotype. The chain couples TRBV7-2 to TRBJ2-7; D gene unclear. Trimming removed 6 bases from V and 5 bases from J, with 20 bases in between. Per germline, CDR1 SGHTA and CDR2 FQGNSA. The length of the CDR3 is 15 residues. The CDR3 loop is CASRKTAIGPDEQYF. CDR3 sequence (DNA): TGTGCCAGCAGAAAAACAGCAATCGGGCCGGACGAGCAGTACTTC.

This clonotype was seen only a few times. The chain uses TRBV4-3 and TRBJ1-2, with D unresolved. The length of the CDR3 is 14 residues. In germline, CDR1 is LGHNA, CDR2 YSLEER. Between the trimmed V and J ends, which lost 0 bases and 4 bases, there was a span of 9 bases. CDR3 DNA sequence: TGCGCCAGCAGCCAAGAGGAACCGAGCTATGGCTACACCTTC. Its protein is CASSQEEPSYGYTF.

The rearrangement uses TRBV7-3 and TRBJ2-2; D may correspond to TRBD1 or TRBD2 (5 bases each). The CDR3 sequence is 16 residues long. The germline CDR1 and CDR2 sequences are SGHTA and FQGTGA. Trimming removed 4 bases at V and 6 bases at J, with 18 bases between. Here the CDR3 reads CASSSKDGGIAGELFF. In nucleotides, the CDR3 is TGTGCCAGCAGCTCCAAAGATGGGGGTATCGCCGGGGAGCTGTTTTTT.

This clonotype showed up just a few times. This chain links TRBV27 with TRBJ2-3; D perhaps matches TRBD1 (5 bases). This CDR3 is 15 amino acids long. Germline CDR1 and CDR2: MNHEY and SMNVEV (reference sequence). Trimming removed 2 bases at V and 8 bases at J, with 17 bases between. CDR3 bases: TGTGCCAGCAGTTTAATGAGGCAGGGCCAAGGTACGCAGTATTTT. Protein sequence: CASSLMRQGQGTQYF.

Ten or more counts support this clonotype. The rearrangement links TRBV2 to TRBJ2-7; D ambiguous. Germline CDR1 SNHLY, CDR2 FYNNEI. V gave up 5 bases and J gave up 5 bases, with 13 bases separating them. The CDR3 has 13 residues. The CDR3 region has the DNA TGTGCCAGCAGTTACAACCAATTCGACGAGCAGTACTTC. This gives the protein CASSYNQFDEQYF.

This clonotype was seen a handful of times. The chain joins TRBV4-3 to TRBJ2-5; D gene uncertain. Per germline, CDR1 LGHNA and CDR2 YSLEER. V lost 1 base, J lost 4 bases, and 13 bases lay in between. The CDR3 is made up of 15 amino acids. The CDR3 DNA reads TGCGCCAGCAGCCAAGCGCGTGGCAGGCGAGAGACCCAGTACTTC. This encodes CASSQARGRRETQYF.

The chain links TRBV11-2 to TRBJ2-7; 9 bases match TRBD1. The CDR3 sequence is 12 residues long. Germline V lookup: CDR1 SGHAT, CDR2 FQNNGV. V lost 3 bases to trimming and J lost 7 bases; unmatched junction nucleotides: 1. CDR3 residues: CASSFDRGEQYF. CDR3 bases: TGTGCCAGCAGCTTCGACAGGGGGGAGCAGTACTTC. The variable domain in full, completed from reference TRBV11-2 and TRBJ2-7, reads EAGVAQSPRYKIIEKRQSVAFWCNPISGHATLYWYQQILGQGPKLLIQFQNNGVVDDSQLPKDRFSAERLKGVDSTLKIQPAKLEDSAVYLCASSFDRGEQYFGPGTRLTVT.

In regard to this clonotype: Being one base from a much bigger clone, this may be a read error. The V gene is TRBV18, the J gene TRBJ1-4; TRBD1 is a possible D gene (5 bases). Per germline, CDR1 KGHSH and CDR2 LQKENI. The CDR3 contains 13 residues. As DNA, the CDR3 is TGTGCCAGCTTACCAGGGCTGAGTGAAAAACTGTTTTTT. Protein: CASLPGLSEKLFF.

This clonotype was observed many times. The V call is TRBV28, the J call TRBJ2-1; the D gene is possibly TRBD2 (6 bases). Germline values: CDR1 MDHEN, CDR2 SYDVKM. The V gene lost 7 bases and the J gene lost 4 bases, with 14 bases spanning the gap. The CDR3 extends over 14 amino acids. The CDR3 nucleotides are TGTGCCAGCACCGGCCAGCGGGTATACAATGAGCAGTTCTTC. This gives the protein CASTGQRVYNEQFF.

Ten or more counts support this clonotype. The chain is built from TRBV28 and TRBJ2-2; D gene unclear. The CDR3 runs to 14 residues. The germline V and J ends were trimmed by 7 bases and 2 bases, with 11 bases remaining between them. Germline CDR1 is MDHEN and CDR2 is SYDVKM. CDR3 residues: CASTWRVNTGELFF. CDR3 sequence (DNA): TGTGCCAGCACCTGGCGTGTAAACACCGGGGAGCTGTTTTTT.

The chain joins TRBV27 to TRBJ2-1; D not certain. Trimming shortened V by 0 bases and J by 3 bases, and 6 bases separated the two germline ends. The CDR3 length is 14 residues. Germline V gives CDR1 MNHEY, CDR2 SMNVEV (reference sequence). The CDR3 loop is CASSLSGFYNEQFF. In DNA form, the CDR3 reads TGTGCCAGCAGTTTATCAGGCTTCTACAATGAGCAGTTCTTC.